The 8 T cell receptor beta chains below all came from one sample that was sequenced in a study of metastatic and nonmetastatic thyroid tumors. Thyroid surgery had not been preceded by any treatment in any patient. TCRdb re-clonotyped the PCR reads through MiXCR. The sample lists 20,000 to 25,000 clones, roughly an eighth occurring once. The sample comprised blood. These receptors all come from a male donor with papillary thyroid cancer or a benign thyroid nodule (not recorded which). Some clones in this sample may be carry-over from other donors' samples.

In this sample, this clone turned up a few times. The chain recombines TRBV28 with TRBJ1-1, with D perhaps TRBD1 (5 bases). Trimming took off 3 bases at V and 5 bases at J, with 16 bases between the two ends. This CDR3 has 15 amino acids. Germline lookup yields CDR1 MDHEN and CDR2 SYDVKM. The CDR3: CASSLGGRRTTEAFF. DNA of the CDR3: TGTGCCAGCAGTTTGGGGGGACGGCGAACAACTGAAGCTTTCTTT.

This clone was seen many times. CDR3 DNA sequence: TGTGCCAGCCTCCCGAGGACGGGGAACACTGAAGCTTTCTTT. Amino acid sequence: CASLPRTGNTEAFF. The rearrangement links TRBV2 to TRBJ1-1; D not certain. Germline V gene sequence: CDR1 SNHLY, CDR2 FYNNEI. Trimming took 8 bases from V and 1 from J, leaving 14 bases between them. CDR3 length: 14 residues.

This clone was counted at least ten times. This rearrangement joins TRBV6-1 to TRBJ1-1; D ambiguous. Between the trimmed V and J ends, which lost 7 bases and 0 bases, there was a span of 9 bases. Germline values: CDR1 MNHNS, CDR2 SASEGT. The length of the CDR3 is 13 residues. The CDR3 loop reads CASMTGLNTEAFF. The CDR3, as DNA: TGTGCCAGCATGACGGGCCTGAACACTGAAGCTTTCTTT.

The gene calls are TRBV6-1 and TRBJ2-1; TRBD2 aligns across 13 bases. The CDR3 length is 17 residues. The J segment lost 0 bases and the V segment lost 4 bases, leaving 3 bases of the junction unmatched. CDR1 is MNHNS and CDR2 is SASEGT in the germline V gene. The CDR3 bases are TGTGCCAGCAGTGGACTAGCGGGAGGCGTCTCCTACAATGAGCAGTTCTTC. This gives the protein CASSGLAGGVSYNEQFF.

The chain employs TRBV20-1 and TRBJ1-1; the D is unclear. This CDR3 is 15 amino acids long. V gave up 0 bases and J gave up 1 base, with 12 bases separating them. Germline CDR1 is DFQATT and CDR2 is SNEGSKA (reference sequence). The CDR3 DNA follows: TGCAGTGCTAGAGACCCGCAGGTGGCGAACACTGAAGCTTTCTTT. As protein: CSARDPQVANTEAFF.

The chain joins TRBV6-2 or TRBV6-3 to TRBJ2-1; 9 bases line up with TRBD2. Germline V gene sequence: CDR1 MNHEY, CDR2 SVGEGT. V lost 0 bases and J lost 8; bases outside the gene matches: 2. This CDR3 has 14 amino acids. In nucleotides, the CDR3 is TGTGCCAGCAGTTACTCTAGCGGGAGTGATGAGCAGTTCTTC. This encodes CASSYSSGSDEQFF.

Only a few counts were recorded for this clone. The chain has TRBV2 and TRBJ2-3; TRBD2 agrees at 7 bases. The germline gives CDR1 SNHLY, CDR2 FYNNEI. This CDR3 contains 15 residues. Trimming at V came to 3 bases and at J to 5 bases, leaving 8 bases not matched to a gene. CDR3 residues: CASSDQGTNGDTQYF. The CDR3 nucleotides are TGTGCCAGCAGTGACCAAGGGACTAATGGAGATACGCAGTATTTT.

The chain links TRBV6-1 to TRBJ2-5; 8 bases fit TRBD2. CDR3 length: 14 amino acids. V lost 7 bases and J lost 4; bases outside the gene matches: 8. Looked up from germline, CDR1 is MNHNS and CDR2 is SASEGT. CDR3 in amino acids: CASKRAGAPETQYF. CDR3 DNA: TGTGCCAGCAAGAGAGCGGGAGCCCCAGAGACCCAGTACTTC.